One T cell receptor (beta chain) is described in this entry. In the study's own analysis: For nucleated cells, counts were estimated from reference gene primer amplification. Profiling relied on immunoSEQ multiplex PCR, and the TCRdb table lists in-frame clones only, not all of them. The V and J calls and clone size were taken over from that table, and D and trimming were inferred from the DNA. The sample records 210,000 or so clones, 80% to 90% being singletons. The data are from a study of blood T cell repertoires in COVID-19. As for the study in general: The United States, Italy and Spain supplied acute and convalescent COVID-19 samples. In each case, the material was cDNA or gDNA derived from T cells, B-cell-depleted T cells, or PBMCs.

From germline, CDR1 is SGHTA and CDR2 FQGNSA. Between the trimmed V and J ends, which lost 2 bases and 4 bases, there was a span of 5 bases. The CDR3 consists of 13 residues. This sequence originates from a woman aged 80 or older with active or convalescent COVID-19. V is TRBV7-2 and J is TRBJ1-4; no firm D call. Sequenced: peripheral blood. CDR3 region: CASSLRVNEKLFF. The CDR3 DNA reads as TGTGCCAGCAGCTTACGAGTTAATGAAAAACTGTTTTTT.